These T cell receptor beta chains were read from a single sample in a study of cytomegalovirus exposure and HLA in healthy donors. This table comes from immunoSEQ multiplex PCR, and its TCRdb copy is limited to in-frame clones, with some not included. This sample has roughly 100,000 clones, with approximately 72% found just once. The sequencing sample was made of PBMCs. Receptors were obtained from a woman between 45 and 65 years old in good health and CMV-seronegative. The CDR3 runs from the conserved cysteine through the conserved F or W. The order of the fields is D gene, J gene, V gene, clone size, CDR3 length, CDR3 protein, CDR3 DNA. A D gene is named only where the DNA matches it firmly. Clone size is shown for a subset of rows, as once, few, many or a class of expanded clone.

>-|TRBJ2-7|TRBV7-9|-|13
CASSFQGTYEQYF
TGTGCCAGCAGCTTCCAGGGTACCTACGAGCAGTACTTC
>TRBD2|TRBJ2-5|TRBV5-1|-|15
CASSLGPSGRETQYF
TGCGCCAGCAGCTTGGGTCCTAGCGGGAGGGAGACCCAGTACTTC
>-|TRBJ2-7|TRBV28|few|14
CASSLQGGGREQYF
TGTGCCAGCAGTTTACAGGGAGGGGGGCGCGAGCAGTACTTC
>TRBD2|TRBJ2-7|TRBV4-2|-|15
CASSQASSGNYEQYF
TGTGCCAGCAGCCAAGCTTCTAGCGGGAACTACGAGCAGTACTTC
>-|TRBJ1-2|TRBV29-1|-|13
CSVEGFPLKGYTF
TGCAGCGTTGAAGGGTTCCCCCTAAAAGGCTACACCTTC
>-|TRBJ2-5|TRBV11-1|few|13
CAVRERSQETQYF
TGTGCCGTACGGGAGAGGTCTCAAGAGACCCAGTACTTC
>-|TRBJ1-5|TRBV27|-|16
CASSLSFGASNQPQHF
TGTGCCAGCAGCCTCTCCTTTGGAGCTAGCAATCAGCCCCAGCATTTT
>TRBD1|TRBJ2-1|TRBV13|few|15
CASSLQDRSYNEQFF
TGTGCCAGCAGCTTGCAGGACAGGAGTTACAATGAGCAGTTCTTC
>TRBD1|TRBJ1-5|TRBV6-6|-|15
CASSSTRQGDGPQHF
TGTGCCAGCAGTTCAACGCGACAGGGGGATGGGCCCCAGCATTTT
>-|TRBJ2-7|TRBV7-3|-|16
CASSLMASVNSYEQYF
TGTGCCAGCAGCTTAATGGCTAGCGTTAACTCCTACGAGCAGTACTTC
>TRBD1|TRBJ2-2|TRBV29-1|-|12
CSANRGGRELFF
TGCAGCGCCAACAGGGGTGGGCGGGAGCTGTTTTTT
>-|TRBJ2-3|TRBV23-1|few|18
CASSQNGITYMWTDTQYF
TGCGCCAGCAGTCAAAACGGGATCACTTATATGTGGACAGATACGCAGTATTTT
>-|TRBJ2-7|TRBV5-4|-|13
CASSLVPGYEQYF
TGTGCCAGCAGCTTGGTACCGGGATACGAGCAGTACTTC
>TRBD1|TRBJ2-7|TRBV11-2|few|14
CASSRQGDSYEQYF
TGTGCCAGCAGCCGACAGGGTGACTCCTACGAGCAGTACTTC
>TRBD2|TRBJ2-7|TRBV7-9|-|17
CASSLKPGLAASYEQYF
TGTGCCAGCAGCCTCAAACCGGGACTAGCGGCATCCTACGAGCAGTACTTC
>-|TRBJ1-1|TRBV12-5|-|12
CAETAGNTEAFF
TGTGCTGAGACGGCAGGGAACACTGAAGCTTTCTTT
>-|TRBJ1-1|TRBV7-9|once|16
CASSHLDWPEANEAFF
TGTGCCAGCAGCCATCTCGATTGGCCAGAGGCGAATGAAGCTTTCTTT
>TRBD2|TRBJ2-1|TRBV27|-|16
CASSLNPGLTSNEQFF
TGTGCCAGCAGTTTAAATCCGGGACTAACGTCCAATGAGCAGTTCTTC
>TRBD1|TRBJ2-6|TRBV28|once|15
CASRPTGVGANVLTF
TGTGCCAGCAGACCAACAGGGGTCGGGGCCAACGTCCTGACTTTC
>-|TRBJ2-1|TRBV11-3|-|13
CASSLTHINEQFF
TGTGCCAGCAGCTTGACACATATCAATGAGCAGTTCTTC
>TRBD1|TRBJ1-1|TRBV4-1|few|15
CASSAGQGKNTEAFF
TGCGCCAGCAGCGCCGGACAGGGTAAGAACACTGAAGCTTTCTTT